This T cell receptor (beta chain) stems from a study of T cell changes during pregnancy in multiple sclerosis. The CDR3 totals 17 residues. The V gene's germline CDR1 is MNHNS and CDR2 SASEGT. Trimming took 2 bases from V and 2 from J; bases not matched to a gene: 9. Profiling relied on immunoSEQ multiplex PCR, and the TCRdb table lists in-frame clones only, not all of them. The sample gives over 35,000 clones, less than 95% of which show up once; about 0.39% is in the top ten. J is TRBJ1-5 and V is TRBV6-1, with TRBD1 identical over 7 bases. The sample consisted of CD4+ T cells from peripheral blood mononuclear cells, taken in the second trimester of pregnancy. The clonotype was recovered from a female donor with multiple sclerosis, enrolled in a pregnancy study. CDR3 residues: CASSEITGAGGNQPQHF. The CDR3 DNA is TGTGCCAGCAGTGAAATAACAGGGGCTGGTGGCAATCAGCCCCAGCATTTT.